The text below deals with one T cell receptor beta chain. V was trimmed by 7 bases and J by 1 base, leaving 8 bases between them. The germline V gene encodes CDR1 SNHLY and CDR2 FYNNEI. This CDR3 has 13 amino acids. In the authors' workflow: For nucleated cells, counts were estimated from reference gene primer amplification. This table comes from immunoSEQ multiplex PCR, and its TCRdb copy is limited to in-frame clones, with some not included. For V, J and clone size, that table is used; D and trimming come from the DNA. The table includes about 170,000 clones, roughly four fifths detected once. The entry originates in a study of blood T cell repertoires in COVID-19. Background on the study: The United States, Italy and Spain supplied acute and convalescent COVID-19 samples. PBMCs, B-cell-depleted T cells, or T cells provided the cDNA or gDNA that made up the material.

This receptor was obtained from a woman older than 75 with acute or convalescent COVID-19. The sequencing input was peripheral blood. J is TRBJ1-5 and V is TRBV2, with D perhaps TRBD1 (6 bases). For the CDR3, the DNA is TGTGCCAGCAACAGGGTCAGCAATCAGCCCCAGCATTTT. It encodes CASNRVSNQPQHF.